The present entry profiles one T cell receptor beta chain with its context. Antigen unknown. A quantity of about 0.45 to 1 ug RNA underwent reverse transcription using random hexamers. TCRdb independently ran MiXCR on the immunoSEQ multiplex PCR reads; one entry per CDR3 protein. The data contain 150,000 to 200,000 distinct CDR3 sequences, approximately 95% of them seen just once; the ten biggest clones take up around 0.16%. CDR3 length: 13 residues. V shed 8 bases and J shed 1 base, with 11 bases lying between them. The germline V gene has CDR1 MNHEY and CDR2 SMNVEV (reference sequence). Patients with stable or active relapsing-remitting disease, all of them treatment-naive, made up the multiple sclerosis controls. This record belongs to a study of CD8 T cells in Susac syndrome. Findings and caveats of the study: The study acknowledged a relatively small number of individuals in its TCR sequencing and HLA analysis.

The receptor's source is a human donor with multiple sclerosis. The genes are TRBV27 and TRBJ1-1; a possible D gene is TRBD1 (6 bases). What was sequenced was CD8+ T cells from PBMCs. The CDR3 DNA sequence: TGTGCCAGCGCTCCACAGGGGAACACTGAAGCTTTCTTT. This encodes CASAPQGNTEAFF.